This note documents a single TCR beta chain sequence. Its antigen is unidentified. There are 16 residues in the CDR3. V was trimmed by 0 bases and J by 2 bases, leaving 11 bases between them. In germline, CDR1 is MNHEY, CDR2 SMNVEV (reference sequence). Likely unrecorded immune exposures existed in these nominally healthy donors. The sample is drawn from a study of cytomegalovirus exposure and HLA in healthy donors. Study-level points and caveats: Later on, analysis showed that most CMV-associated TCR beta chains appeared to be HLA-restricted.

The PCR was carried out with 60 Vbeta primers and 13 Jbeta primers. Assay used: immunoSEQ multiplex PCR; TCRdb lists only in-frame clones, some missing. The sample yields more than 70,000 clones, over 60% seen once. Sequenced sample: PBMCs. This chain connects TRBV27 to TRBJ1-3; no firm D call. The receptor comes from a man aged 35 to 55 in good health and CMV-seronegative. The CDR3 nucleotides are TGTGCCAGCAGTTTATCGGGGTCCGGGGCTGGAAACACCATATATTTT. This translates into CASSLSGSGAGNTIYF.